This passage covers 22 T cell receptor beta chains from one sample sequenced in a study of blood T cell repertoires in COVID-19. TCRdb keeps only in-frame clones here, not all; method: immunoSEQ multiplex PCR. The sample consists of over 250,000 clones, approximately 89% of them appearing once. Sequencing was performed on peripheral blood. These receptors were collected from a woman aged 60-75 years with acute or convalescent COVID-19.

In this sample, this clone turned up once. This chain connects TRBV2 to TRBJ1-1; D gene uncertain. CDR3 size: 11 residues. Trimming took off 6 bases at V and 13 bases at J, with 15 bases between the two ends. The germline V gene encodes CDR1 SNHLY and CDR2 FYNNEI. The CDR3 DNA follows: TGTGCCAGCAGAGCCCGGGGTCTTGGTTTCTTT. Translating it yields CASRARGLGFF.

CDR3: CASSLKVAGPDTQYF. CDR3 nucleotide sequence: TGTGCCAGCAGCTTGAAAGTCGCCGGTCCAGATACGCAGTATTTT. The chain uses TRBV5-6 and TRBJ2-3; D remains ambiguous. Per the germline V gene, CDR1 is SGHDT and CDR2 is YYEEEE. The CDR3 runs 15 residues. Trimming left V 1 base short and J 4 bases short, with 13 bases between.

The rearrangement joins TRBV5-4 to TRBJ1-6; TRBD1 matches 10 bases. J was trimmed by 9 bases and V by 2 bases; bases with no gene match: 8. The germline V gene has CDR1 SGHNT and CDR2 YYREEE (reference sequence). This CDR3 comprises 16 residues. CDR3 loop: CASSLAKDRGFSPLHF. In DNA form, the CDR3 reads TGTGCCAGCAGCTTAGCCAAGGACAGGGGGTTTTCACCCCTCCACTTT.

CDR3 DNA: TGCAGCGTGGGGACAGGGAACACCGGGGAGCTGTTTTTT. Encoded protein: CSVGTGNTGELFF. This chain joins TRBV29-1 and TRBJ2-2; 8 bases agree with TRBD1. Germline CDR1 is SQVTM and CDR2 is ANQGSEA. Unmatched junction bases numbered 1, after V lost 6 bases and J lost 1 base. This CDR3 spans 13 amino acids.

This chain uses TRBV9 with TRBJ2-1; TRBD2 aligns across 10 bases. The CDR3 is 18 amino acids. The J segment lost 8 bases and the V segment lost 0 bases, leaving 14 bases of the junction unmatched. In germline, CDR1 is SGDLS, CDR2 YYNGEE. CDR3 region: CASSVARGEREGRDEQFF. In DNA form, the CDR3 reads TGTGCCAGCAGCGTAGCCAGAGGAGAGCGGGAGGGCCGCGATGAGCAGTTCTTC. Looking up the rest from reference TRBV9 and TRBJ2-1 gives the full variable domain: DSGVTQTPKHLITATGQRVTLRCSPRSGDLSVYWYQQSLDQGLQFLIQYYNGEERAKGNILERFSAQQFPDLHSELNLSSLELGDSALYFCASSVARGEREGRDEQFFGPGTRLTVL.

The gene calls are TRBV11-2 and TRBJ1-5; tentatively, D is TRBD1 (6 bases). The CDR3 has 14 amino acids. CDR1 and CDR2 from the germline V gene are SGHAT and FQNNGV. V was shortened by 3 bases and J by 4 bases, with 10 bases between the two germline ends. The CDR3 loop reads CASSFEGVNQPQHF. As DNA, the CDR3 is TGTGCCAGCAGCTTTGAGGGGGTAAATCAGCCCCAGCATTTT.

This chain connects TRBV9 to TRBJ2-2, with D tentatively TRBD2 (5 bases). Germline V gene sequence: CDR1 SGDLS, CDR2 YYNGEE. V was shortened by 0 bases and J by 3 bases, with 12 bases between the two germline ends. The length of the CDR3 is 16 residues. In nucleotides, the CDR3 is TGTGCCAGCAGCGTAGGGAGTAGCGAGTACACCGGGGAGCTGTTTTTT. It is translated as CASSVGSSEYTGELFF.

J is TRBJ1-3 and V is TRBV2; 10 positions agree with TRBD1. Germline V gives CDR1 SNHLY, CDR2 FYNNEI. CDR3 length: 14 amino acids. J was trimmed by 5 bases and V by 5 bases; bases with no gene match: 3. This CDR3 is CASSPTGGRNTIYF. CDR3 DNA sequence: TGTGCCAGCAGTCCGACAGGGGGCCGAAACACCATATATTTT.

The V and J genes are TRBV28 and TRBJ2-3, with a weak D call TRBD2 (5 bases). Trimming removed 1 base from V and 3 bases from J, with 8 bases in between. Germline CDR1 MDHEN, CDR2 SYDVKM. This CDR3 region has 14 residues. For the CDR3, the DNA is TGTGCCAGCAGTTTATTACTAGAAACAGATACGCAGTATTTT. This gives the protein CASSLLLETDTQYF. The variable domain in full, with the rest retrieved from reference TRBV28 and TRBJ2-3, is DVKVTQSSRYLVKRTGEKVFLECVQDMDHENMFWYRQDPGLGLRLIYFSYDVKMKEKGDIPEGYSVSREKKERFSLILESASTNQTSMYLCASSLLLETDTQYFGPGTRLTVL.

This clone appeared a few times. The chain carries TRBV6-5 and TRBJ1-2; a weak D match, TRBD1 (6 bases). This CDR3 contains 11 residues. The ends were cut back, 6 bases at V and 13 bases at J, with 15 bases in the middle. Germline V gives CDR1 MNHEY, CDR2 SVGAGI. DNA of the CDR3: TGTGCCAGCAGATCGGGGGGGCGTTGCACCTTC. Protein product: CASRSGGRCTF.

This clone was counted a single time. CDR3 coding DNA: TGCGCCAGCATGGTAACAGGGACTGGGGCCAACGTCCTGACTTTC. Protein: CASMVTGTGANVLTF. The chain employs TRBV10-1 and TRBJ2-6; maybe TRBD1 (6 bases). Germline loops: CDR1 WNHNN, CDR2 SYGVQD (reference sequence). This CDR3 has 15 residues. Trimming cost V 7 bases and J 2 bases, with 12 bases left between them.

The gene calls are TRBV7-2 and TRBJ1-4; possibly TRBD1 for D (5 bases). Germline V gene sequence: CDR1 SGHTA, CDR2 FQGNSA. The germline V and J ends were trimmed by 2 bases and 6 bases, with 7 bases remaining between them. CDR3 length equals 13 residues. This CDR3 is CASSLRGYEKLFF. In DNA, the CDR3 is TGTGCCAGCAGCTTAAGGGGTTATGAAAAACTGTTTTTT.

The chain employs TRBV28 and TRBJ1-5, with D unclear. The CDR3 has 13 amino acids. Germline V gene sequence: CDR1 MDHEN, CDR2 SYDVKM. Trimming left V 7 bases short and J 2 bases short, with 9 bases between. The CDR3 is CASTKEGNQPQHF. For the CDR3, the DNA is TGTGCCAGCACGAAGGAGGGCAATCAGCCCCAGCATTTT.

The chain uses TRBV9 and TRBJ1-4; TRBD1 agrees at 8 bases. CDR3 length: 16 residues. V shed 5 bases and J 8 bases; nucleotides not matched to a gene: 14. In germline, CDR1 is SGDLS, CDR2 YYNGEE. The DNA for the CDR3 is TGTGCCAGCAGGAGAGGCCCGGGACAGGCTGGAGAAAAACTGTTTTTT. The encoded protein is CASRRGPGQAGEKLFF.

V is TRBV7-2 and J is TRBJ2-4; the match to TRBD2 covers 8 bases. V lost 5 bases and J lost 4; bases outside the gene matches: 7. The CDR3 spans 15 residues. CDR1 is SGHTA and CDR2 is FQGNSA in the germline V gene. The CDR3 reads CASSLPGTRKNIQYF. The CDR3 nucleotides are TGTGCCAGCAGCCTACCCGGGACTAGGAAAAACATTCAGTACTTC.

This chain connects TRBV24-1 to TRBJ2-7; 7 bases agree with TRBD2. The CDR3 sequence is 13 residues long. Germline V gives CDR1 KGHDR, CDR2 SFDVKD. Trimming removed 9 bases from V and 3 bases from J; junction bases left unmatched: 7. CDR3 loop: CATGRTGGYEQYF. CDR3 in DNA: TGTGCCACCGGCCGGACGGGGGGCTACGAGCAGTACTTC.

V is TRBV28 and J is TRBJ1-2; 7 bases line up with TRBD1. The CDR3 extends over 13 amino acids. Germline values: CDR1 MDHEN, CDR2 SYDVKM. Losses at the gene ends were 5 bases for V and 4 bases for J; bases not matched to a gene: 4. CDR3 protein: CASSRWDSYGYTF. Here the CDR3 DNA reads TGTGCCAGCAGTCGCTGGGACAGCTATGGCTACACCTTC.

This chain uses TRBV7-2 with TRBJ1-2; D possibly corresponds to TRBD1 (5 bases). Germline V gene lookup returns CDR1 SGHTA and CDR2 FQGNSA. Trimming took off 10 bases at V and 4 bases at J, with 16 bases between the two ends. CDR3 size: 13 residues. CDR3 amino acids: CATTGGGTYGYTF. The CDR3 nucleotides read TGTGCCACCACTGGGGGGGGGACCTATGGCTACACCTTC. Full variable domain (rest looked up from reference TRBV7-2 and TRBJ1-2): GAGVSQSPSNKVTEKGKDVELRCDPISGHTALYWYRQSLGQGLEFLIYFQGNSAPDKSGLPSDRFSAERTGGSVSTLTIQRTQQEDSAVYLCATTGGGTYGYTFGSGTRLTVV.

The gene calls are TRBV24-1 and TRBJ2-7, with TRBD1 as a possible D gene (5 bases). This CDR3 comprises 13 residues. V lost 6 bases, J lost 9 bases, and 17 bases lay in between. Germline V CDR1 and CDR2: KGHDR, SFDVKD. The CDR3: CATSRPGSVRQYF. CDR3 DNA: TGTGCCACCAGTCGCCCAGGGTCGGTTCGGCAGTACTTC.

This clone was picked up one time. The chain couples TRBV28 to TRBJ2-5; possibly TRBD2 for D (6 bases). Germline values: CDR1 MDHEN, CDR2 SYDVKM. Trimming removed 5 bases at V and 1 base at J, with 14 bases between. This CDR3 has 15 amino acids. The CDR3 here is CASSPSPGVQETQYF. The CDR3, as DNA: TGTGCCAGCAGTCCCAGTCCGGGGGTCCAAGAGACCCAGTACTTC.

This clone has only one observation. The J gene is TRBJ1-4, the V gene TRBV3-1 (or the pseudogene TRBV3-2); 7 bases agree with TRBD1. Trimming at V came to 1 base and at J to 4 bases, leaving 3 bases not matched to a gene. Germline CDR1 LGHDT, CDR2 YNNKEL (reference sequence). The CDR3 spans 15 residues. CDR3 amino acids: CASSQGGTDNEKLFF. DNA for the CDR3: TGTGCCAGCAGCCAAGGAGGGACAGATAATGAAAAACTGTTTTTT.

Here the CDR3 reads CASSVGNSGVYEQYF. The CDR3 nucleotides are TGTGCCAGCAGCGTAGGGAATAGCGGGGTCTACGAGCAGTACTTC. V gene TRBV9 combines with J gene TRBJ2-7; 8 bases align to TRBD2. The length of the CDR3 is 15 residues. Germline V gene sequence: CDR1 SGDLS, CDR2 YYNGEE. Trimming took 0 bases from V and 3 from J; bases not matched to a gene: 5.